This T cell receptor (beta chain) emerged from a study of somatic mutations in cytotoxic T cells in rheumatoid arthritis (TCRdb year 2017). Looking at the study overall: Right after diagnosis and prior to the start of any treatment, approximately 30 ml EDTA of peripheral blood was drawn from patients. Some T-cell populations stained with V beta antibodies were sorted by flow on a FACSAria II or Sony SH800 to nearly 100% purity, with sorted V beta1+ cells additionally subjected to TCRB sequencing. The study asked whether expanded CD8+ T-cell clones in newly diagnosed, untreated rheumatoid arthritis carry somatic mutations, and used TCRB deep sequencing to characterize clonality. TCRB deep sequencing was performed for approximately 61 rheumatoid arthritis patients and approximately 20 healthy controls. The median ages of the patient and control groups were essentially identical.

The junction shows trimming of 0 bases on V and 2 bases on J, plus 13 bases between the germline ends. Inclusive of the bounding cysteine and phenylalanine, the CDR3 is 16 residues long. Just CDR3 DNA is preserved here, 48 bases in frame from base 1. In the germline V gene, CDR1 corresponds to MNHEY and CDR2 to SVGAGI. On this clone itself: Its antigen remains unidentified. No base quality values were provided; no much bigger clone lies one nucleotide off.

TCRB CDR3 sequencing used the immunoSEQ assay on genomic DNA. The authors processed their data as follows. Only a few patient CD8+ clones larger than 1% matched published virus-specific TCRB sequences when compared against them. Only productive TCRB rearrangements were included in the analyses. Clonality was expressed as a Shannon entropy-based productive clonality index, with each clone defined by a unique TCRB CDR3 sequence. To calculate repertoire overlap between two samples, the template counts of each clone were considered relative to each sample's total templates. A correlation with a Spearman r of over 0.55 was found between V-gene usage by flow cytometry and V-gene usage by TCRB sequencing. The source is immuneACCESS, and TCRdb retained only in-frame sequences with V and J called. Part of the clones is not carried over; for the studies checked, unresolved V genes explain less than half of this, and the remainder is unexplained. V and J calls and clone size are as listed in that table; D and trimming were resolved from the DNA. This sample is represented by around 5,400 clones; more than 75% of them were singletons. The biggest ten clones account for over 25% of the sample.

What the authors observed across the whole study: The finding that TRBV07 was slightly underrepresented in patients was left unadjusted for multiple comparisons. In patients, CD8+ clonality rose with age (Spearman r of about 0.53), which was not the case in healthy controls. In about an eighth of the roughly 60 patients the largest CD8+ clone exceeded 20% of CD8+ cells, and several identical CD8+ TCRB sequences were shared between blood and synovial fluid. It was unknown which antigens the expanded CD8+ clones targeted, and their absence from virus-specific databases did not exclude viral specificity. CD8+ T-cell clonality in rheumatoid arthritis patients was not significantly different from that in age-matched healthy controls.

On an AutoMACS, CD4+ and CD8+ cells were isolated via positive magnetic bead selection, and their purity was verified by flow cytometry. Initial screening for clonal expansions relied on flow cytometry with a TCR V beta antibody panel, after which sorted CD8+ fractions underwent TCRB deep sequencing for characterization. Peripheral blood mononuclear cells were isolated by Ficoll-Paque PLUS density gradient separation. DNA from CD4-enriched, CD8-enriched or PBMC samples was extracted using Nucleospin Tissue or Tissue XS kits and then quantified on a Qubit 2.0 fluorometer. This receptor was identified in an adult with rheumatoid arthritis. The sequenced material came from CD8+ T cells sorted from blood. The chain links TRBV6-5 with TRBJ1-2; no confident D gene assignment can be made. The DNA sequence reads TGTGCCAGCAGTTACTCGCGCCGGGTTGGAAACTATGGCTACACCTTC. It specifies CASSYSRRVGNYGYTF.